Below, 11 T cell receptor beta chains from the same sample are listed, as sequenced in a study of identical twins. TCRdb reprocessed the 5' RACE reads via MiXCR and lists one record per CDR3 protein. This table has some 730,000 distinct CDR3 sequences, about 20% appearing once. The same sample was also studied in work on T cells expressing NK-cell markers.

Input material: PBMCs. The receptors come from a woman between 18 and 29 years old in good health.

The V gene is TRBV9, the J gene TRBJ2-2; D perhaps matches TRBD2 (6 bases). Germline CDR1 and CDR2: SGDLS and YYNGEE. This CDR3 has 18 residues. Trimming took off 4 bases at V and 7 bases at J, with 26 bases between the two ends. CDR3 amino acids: CASSPRGTPSLLIGELFF. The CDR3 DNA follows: TGTGCCAGCAGCCCCCGGGGGACTCCCTCCCTCCTCATCGGGGAGCTGTTTTTT.

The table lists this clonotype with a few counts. CDR3 amino acids: CASSLGPGRFEQFF. The CDR3 region has the DNA TGTGCCAGCAGTTTGGGGCCAGGCCGCTTTGAGCAGTTCTTC. The V and J genes are TRBV12-3 or TRBV12-4 and TRBJ2-1; D may be TRBD1 (5 bases). The CDR3 sequence is 14 residues long. Trimming removed 3 bases at V and 9 bases at J, with 15 bases between.

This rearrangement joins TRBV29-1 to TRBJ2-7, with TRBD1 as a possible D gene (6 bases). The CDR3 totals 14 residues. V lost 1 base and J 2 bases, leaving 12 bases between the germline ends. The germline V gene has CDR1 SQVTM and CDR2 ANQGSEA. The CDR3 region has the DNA TGCAGCGTTGAAGTTCCGGGACAAACCTACGAGCAGTACTTC. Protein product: CSVEVPGQTYEQYF.

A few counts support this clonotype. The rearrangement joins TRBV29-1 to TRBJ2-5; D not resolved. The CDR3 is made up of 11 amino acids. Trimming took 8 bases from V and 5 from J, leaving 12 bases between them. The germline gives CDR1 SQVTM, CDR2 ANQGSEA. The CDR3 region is CSYGMGETQYF. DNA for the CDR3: TGCAGCTATGGGATGGGGGAGACCCAGTACTTC.

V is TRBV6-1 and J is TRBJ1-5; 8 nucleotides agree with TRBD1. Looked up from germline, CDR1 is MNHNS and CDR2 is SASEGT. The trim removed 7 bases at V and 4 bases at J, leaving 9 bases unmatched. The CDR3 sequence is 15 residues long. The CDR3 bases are TGTGCCAGCACCTGGGGTCACAGGGGGAATCAGCCCCAGCATTTT. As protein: CASTWGHRGNQPQHF.

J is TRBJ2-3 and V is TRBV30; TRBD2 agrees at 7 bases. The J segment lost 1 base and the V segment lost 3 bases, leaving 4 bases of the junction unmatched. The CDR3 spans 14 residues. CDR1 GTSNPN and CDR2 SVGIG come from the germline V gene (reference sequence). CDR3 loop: CAWSEGLRTDTQYF. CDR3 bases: TGTGCCTGGAGCGAGGGACTACGCACAGATACGCAGTATTTT.

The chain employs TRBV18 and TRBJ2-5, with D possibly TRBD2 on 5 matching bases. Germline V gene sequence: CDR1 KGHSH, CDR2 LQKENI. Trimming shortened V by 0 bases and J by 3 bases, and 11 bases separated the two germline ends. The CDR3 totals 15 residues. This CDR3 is CASSPPGSGKETQYF. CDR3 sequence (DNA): TGTGCCAGCTCACCACCCGGCTCGGGAAAAGAGACCCAGTACTTC.

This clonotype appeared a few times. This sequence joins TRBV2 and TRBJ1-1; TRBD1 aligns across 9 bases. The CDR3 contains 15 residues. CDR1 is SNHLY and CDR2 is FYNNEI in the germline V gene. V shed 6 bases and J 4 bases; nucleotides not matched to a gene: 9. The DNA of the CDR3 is TGTGCCAGCAGCCGCCTCGGACAGGGGAGCACTGAAGCTTTCTTT. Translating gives CASSRLGQGSTEAFF.

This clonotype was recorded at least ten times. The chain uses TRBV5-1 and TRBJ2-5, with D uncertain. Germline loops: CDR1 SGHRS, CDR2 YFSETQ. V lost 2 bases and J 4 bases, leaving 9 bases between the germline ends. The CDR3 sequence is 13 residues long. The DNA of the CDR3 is TGCGCCAGCAGCTTCGCGTGGACAGAGACCCAGTACTTC. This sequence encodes CASSFAWTETQYF.

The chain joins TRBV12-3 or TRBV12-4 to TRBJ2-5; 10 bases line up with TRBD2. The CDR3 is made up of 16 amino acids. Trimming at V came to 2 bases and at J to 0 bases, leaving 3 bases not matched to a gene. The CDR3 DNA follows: TGTGCCAGCAGTTTATTTAGCGGGGGGAACCAAGAGACCCAGTACTTC. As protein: CASSLFSGGNQETQYF.

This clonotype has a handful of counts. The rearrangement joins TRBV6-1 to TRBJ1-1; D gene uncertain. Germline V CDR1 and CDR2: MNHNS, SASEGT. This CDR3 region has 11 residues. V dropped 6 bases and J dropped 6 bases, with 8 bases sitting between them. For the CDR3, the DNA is TGTGCCAGCAGCGCTTCGCCTGAAGCTTTCTTT. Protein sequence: CASSASPEAFF.